The 3 T cell receptor beta chains in this list originate from one sample, sequenced in a study of cytomegalovirus exposure and HLA in healthy donors. Both 60 Vbeta primers and 13 Jbeta primers went into the PCR. Here immunoSEQ multiplex PCR was the method, and the copy in TCRdb shows in-frame clones only, minus some. The sample lists 180,000 or so clones, 80% to 90% occurring once. The sample was PBMCs. The receptors stem from a woman between 18 and 30 years old in good health and CMV-seronegative.

This rearrangement joins TRBV10-3 to TRBJ2-5; 7 bases map to TRBD2. The J call may be incorrect, as the DNA end agrees better with TRBJ2-7. Germline V gene sequence: CDR1 ENHRY, CDR2 SYGVKD. The CDR3 has 15 amino acids. CDR3 in amino acids: CAVKGDGGISYEQYF. The CDR3, as DNA: TGTGCCGTCAAAGGGGACGGGGGGATCTCCTACGAGCAGTACTTC.

The V call is TRBV29-1, the J call TRBJ1-4, with 8 bases identical to TRBD1. Germline V CDR1 and CDR2: SQVTM, ANQGSEA. Trimming cost V 4 bases and J 2 bases; bases outside gene matches: 0. The CDR3 runs 13 residues. CDR3 loop: CSVGDRTNEKLFF. In DNA, the CDR3 is TGCAGCGTTGGGGACAGGACTAATGAAAAACTGTTTTTT.

The table lists this clone with a few counts. DNA of the CDR3: TGTGCCATCAGTGAGTCGGGGACAGGGGGTTCCTATGGCTACACCTTC. This codes for CAISESGTGGSYGYTF. This sequence joins TRBV10-3 and TRBJ1-2; the match to TRBD1 covers 11 bases. Germline CDR1 is ENHRY and CDR2 is SYGVKD. The V gene end was trimmed by 0 bases and the J gene end by 4 bases; junction bases not matched to a gene: 4. The length of the CDR3 is 16 residues.